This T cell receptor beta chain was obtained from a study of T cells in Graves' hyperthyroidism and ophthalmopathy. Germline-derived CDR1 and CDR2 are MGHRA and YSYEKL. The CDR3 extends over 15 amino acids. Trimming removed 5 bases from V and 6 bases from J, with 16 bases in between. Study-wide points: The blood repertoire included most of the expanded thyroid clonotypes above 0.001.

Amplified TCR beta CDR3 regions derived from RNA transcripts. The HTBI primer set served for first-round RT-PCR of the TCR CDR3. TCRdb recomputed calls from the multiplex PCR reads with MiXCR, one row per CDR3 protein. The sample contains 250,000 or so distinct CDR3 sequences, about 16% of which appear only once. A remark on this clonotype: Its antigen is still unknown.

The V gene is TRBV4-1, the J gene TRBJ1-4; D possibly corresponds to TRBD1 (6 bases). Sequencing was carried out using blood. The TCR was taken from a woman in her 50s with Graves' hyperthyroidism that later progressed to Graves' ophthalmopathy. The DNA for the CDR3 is TGCGCCAGCAGCACTCGGCAGGGGAGGGATGAAAAACTGTTTTTT. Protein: CASSTRQGRDEKLFF.